This record covers a single T cell receptor (beta chain). Its antigen is still unknown. Treatment meaning: roughly 20 received Ad26.COV2.S at low or high dose, single or two shots; 5 received placebo; per-sample allocation not given. The investigators took samples on day 63 after the first vaccine or placebo injection. The sample is drawn from a study of Ad26.COV2.S vaccination and SARS-CoV-2 variants. Findings of the study overall: Participants given vaccine showed non-spike TCR breadth similar to that of placebo recipients.

Produced via immunoSEQ multiplex PCR; TCRdb's table is partial and in-frame only. The profile shows about 400,000 clones, 75% to 90% of them singletons. The germline V gene encodes CDR1 SGHTA and CDR2 FQGNSA. V gave up 1 base and J gave up 12 bases, with 18 bases separating them. This CDR3 is built from 14 residues. Sequencing was performed on peripheral blood, taken in a trial of Ad26.COV2.S vaccine versus placebo. The rearrangement links TRBV7-2 to TRBJ1-2, with D perhaps matching TRBD1 (6 bases). This TCR derives from a person between 18 and 65 years old who received the Ad26.COV2.S COVID-19 vaccine or a placebo. The CDR3 reads CASSLVAGDAVHTF. CDR3 in DNA: TGTGCCAGCAGCTTAGTGGCAGGGGACGCGGTTCACACCTTC.